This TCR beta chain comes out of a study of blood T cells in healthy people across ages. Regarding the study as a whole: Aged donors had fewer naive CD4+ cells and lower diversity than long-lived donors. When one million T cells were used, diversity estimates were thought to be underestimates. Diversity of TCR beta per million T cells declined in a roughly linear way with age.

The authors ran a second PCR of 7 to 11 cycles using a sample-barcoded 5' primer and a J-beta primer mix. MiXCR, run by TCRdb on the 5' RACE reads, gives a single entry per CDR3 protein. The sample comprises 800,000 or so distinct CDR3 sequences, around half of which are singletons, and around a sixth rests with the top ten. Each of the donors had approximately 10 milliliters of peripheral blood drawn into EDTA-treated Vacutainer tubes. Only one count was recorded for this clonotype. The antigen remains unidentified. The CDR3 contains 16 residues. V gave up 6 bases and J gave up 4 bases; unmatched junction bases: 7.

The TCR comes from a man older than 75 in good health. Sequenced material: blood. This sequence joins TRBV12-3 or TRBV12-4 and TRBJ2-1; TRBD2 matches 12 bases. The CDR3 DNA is TGTGCCAGCAGCCCCACAACTAGCGGGAGGTACAATGAGCAGTTCTTC. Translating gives CASSPTTSGRYNEQFF.